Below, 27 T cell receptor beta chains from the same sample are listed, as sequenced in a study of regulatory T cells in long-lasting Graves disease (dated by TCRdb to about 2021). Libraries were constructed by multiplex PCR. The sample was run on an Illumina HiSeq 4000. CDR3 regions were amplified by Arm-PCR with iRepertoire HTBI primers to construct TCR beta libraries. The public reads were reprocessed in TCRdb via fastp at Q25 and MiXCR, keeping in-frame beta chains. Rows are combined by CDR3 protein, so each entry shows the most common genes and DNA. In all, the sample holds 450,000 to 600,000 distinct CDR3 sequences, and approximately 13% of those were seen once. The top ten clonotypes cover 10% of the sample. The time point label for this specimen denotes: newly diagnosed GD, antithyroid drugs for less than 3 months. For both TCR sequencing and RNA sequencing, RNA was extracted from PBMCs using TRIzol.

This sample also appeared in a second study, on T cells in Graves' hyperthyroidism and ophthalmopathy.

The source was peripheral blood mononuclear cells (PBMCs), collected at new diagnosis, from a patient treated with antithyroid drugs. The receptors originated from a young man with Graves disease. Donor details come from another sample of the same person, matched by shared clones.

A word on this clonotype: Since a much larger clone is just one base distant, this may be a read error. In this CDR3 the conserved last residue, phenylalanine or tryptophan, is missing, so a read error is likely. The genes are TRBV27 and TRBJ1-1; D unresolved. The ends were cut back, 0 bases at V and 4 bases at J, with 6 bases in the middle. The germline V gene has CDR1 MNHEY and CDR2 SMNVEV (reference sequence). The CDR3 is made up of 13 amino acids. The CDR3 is CASSLSKATEAFS. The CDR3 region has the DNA TGTGCCAGCAGTTTATCAAAGGCCACTGAAGCTTTCTCT.

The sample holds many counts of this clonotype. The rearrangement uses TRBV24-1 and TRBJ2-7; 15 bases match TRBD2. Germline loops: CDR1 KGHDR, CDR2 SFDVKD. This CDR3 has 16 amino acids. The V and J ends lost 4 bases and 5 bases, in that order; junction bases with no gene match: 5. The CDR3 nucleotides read TGTGCCACCAGTGACCCGGGACTAGCGGGAGGCGACGAGCAGTACTTC. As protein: CATSDPGLAGGDEQYF.

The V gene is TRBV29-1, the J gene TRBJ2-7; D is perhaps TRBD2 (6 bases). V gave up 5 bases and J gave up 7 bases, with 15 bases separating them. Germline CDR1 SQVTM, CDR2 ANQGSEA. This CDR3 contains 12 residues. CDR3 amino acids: CSVLEVGREQYF. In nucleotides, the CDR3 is TGCAGCGTTCTCGAAGTGGGGAGGGAGCAGTACTTC.

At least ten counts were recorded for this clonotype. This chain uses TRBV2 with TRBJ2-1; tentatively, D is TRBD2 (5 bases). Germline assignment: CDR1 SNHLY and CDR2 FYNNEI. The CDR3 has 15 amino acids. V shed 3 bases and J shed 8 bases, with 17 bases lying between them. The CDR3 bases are TGTGCCAGCAGTGATAGCGTGAGTTCCGGCCATGAGCAGTTCTTC. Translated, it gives CASSDSVSSGHEQFF.

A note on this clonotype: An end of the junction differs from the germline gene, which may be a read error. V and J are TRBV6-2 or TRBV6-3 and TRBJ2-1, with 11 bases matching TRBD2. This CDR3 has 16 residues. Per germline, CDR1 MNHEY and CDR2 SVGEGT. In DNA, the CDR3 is TGCGCCAGCAGACCAACCGGGACTAGCGGATACAATGAGCGGTTCTTC. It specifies CASRPTGTSGYNERFF.

The CDR3 protein is CASSHLPSGSDSYNEQFF. The CDR3 DNA reads TGTGCCAGCAGCCACCTCCCCTCCGGCAGTGACTCCTACAATGAGCAGTTCTTC. V is TRBV7-8 and J is TRBJ2-1; no firm D call. The CDR3 is made up of 18 amino acids. From germline, CDR1 is SGHVS and CDR2 FQNEAQ. The germline V and J ends were trimmed by 5 bases and 0 bases, with 20 bases remaining between them.

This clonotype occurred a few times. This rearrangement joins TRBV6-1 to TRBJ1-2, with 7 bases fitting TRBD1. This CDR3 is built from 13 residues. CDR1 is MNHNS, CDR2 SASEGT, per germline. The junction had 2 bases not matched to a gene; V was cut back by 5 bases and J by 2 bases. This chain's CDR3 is CASSTGANYGYTF. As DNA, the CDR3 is TGTGCCAGCAGTACAGGGGCCAACTATGGCTACACCTTC.

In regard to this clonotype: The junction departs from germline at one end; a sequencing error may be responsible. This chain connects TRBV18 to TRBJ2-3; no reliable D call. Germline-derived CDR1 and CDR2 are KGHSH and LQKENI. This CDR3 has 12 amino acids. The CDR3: CTSSPPADTQYF. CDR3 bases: TGTACCAGCTCACCACCGGCAGATACGCAGTATTTT.

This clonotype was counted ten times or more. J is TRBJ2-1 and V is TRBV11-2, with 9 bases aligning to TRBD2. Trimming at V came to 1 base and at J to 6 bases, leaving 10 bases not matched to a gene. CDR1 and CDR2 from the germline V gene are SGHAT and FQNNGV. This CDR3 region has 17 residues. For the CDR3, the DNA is TGTGCCAGCAGCTTAGCCCCTCGGCTAGCGGGGACCAATGAGCAGTTCTTC. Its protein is CASSLAPRLAGTNEQFF.

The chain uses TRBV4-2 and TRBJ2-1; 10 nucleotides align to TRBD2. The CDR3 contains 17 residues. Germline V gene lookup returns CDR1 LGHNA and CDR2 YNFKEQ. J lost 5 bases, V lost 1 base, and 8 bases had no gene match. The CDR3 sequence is CASSQVSSGSLDNEQFF. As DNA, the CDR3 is TGTGCCAGCAGCCAAGTTTCTAGCGGGAGTTTGGACAATGAGCAGTTCTTC.

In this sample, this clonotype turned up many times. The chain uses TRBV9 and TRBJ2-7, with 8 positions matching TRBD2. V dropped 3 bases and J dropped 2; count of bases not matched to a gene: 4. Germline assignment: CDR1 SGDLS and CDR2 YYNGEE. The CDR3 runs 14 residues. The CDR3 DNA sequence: TGTGCCAGCAGCGCCGGGGGACTAGCCTACGAGCAGTACTTC. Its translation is CASSAGGLAYEQYF.

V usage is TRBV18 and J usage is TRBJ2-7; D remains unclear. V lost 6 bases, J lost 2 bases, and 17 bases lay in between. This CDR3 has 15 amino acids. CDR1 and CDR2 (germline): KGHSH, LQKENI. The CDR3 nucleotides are TGTGCCAGCTCGCCGCCTAGTATAGGCACCTACGAGCAGTACTTC. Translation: CASSPPSIGTYEQYF.

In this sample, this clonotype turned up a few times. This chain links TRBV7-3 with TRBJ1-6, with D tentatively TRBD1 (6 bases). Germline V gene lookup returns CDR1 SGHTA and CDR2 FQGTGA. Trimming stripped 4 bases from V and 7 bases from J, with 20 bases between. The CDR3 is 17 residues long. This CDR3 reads CASSSQAGGSKNSPLHF. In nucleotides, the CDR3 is TGTGCCAGCAGCTCCCAGGCGGGGGGCTCAAAAAATTCACCCCTCCACTTT.

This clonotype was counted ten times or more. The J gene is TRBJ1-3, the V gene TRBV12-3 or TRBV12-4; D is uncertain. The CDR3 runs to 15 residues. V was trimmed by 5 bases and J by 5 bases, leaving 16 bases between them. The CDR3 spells CASSPNSRARNTIYF. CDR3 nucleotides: TGTGCCAGCAGTCCCAACTCCCGGGCCCGAAACACCATATATTTT.

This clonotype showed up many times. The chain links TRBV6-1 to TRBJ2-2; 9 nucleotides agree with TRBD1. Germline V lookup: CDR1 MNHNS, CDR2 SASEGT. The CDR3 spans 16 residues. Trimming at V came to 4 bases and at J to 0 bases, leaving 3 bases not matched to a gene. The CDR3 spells CASSGGQGTNTGELFF. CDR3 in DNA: TGTGCCAGCAGTGGAGGACAGGGGACGAACACCGGGGAGCTGTTTTTT.

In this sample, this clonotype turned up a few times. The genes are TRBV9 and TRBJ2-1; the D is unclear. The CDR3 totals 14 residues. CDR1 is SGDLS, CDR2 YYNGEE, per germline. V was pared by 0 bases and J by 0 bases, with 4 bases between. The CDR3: CASSVAVSYNEQFF. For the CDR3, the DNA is TGTGCCAGCAGCGTAGCGGTCTCCTACAATGAGCAGTTCTTC.

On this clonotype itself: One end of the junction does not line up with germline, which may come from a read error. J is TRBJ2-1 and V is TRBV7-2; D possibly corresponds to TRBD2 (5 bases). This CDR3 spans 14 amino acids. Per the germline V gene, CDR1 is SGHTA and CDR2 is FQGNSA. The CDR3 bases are TGCGCCAGCAGGTCGGAGGTAGGATACAATGAGCAGTTCTTC. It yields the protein CASRSEVGYNEQFF.

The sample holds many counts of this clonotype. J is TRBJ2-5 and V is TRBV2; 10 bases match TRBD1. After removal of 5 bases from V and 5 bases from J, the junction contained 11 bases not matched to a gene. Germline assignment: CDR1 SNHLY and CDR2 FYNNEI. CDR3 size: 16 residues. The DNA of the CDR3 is TGTGCCAGCAGTCCCGTGGGGGGACAGGGGACCGAGACCCAGTACTTC. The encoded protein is CASSPVGGQGTETQYF.

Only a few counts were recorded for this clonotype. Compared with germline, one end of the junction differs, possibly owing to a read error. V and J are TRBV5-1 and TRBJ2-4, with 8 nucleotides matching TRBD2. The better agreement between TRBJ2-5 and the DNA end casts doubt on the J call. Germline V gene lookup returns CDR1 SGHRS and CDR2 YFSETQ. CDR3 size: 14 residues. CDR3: CANSLFGGDETQYF. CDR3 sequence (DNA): TGCGCCAACAGCTTGTTCGGGGGGGATGAGACCCAGTACTTC.

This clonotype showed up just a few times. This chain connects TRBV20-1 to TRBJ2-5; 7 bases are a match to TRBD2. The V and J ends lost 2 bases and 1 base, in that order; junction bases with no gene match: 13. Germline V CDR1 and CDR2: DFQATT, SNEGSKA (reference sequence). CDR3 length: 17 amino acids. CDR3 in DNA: TGCAGTGCTAGAACCCTCCCGGCTAGCGGAGCCCAAGAGACCCAGTACTTC. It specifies CSARTLPASGAQETQYF.

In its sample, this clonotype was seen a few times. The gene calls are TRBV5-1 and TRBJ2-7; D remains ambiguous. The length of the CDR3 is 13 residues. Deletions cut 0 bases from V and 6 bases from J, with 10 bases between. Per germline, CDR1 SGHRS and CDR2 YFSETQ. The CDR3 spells CASSLEPQTEQYF. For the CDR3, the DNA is TGCGCCAGCAGCTTGGAGCCCCAGACCGAGCAGTACTTC.

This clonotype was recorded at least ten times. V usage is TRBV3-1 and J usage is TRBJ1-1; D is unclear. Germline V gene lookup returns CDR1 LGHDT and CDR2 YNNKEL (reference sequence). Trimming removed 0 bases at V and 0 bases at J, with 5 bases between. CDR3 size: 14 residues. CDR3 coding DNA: TGTGCCAGCAGCCAAGATTGGATGAACACTGAAGCTTTCTTT. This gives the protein CASSQDWMNTEAFF.

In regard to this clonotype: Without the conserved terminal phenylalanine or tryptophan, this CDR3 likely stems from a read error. CDR3 bases: TGTGCCAGCAGCGGGACAGCTGAAGCTTTCTCT. Its translation is CASSGTAEAFS. V is TRBV9 and J is TRBJ1-1; weak D call: TRBD1 (6 bases). The CDR3 sequence is 11 residues long. V dropped 3 bases and J dropped 6 bases, with 6 bases sitting between them. CDR1 SGDLS and CDR2 YYNGEE come from the germline V gene.

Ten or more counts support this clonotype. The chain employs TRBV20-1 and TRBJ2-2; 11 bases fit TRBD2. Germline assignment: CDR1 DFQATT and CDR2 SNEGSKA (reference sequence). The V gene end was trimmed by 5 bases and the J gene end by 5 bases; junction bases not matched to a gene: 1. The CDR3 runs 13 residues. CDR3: CSAGLAGTGELFF. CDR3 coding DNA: TGCAGTGCTGGACTAGCGGGTACCGGGGAGCTGTTTTTT.

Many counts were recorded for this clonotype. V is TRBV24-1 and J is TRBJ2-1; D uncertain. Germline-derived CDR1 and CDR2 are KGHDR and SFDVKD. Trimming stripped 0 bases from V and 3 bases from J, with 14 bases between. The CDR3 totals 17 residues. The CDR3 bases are TGTGCCACCAGTGATTTGCCCCCAGGAGAGAGCTACAATGAGCAGTTCTTC. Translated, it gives CATSDLPPGESYNEQFF.

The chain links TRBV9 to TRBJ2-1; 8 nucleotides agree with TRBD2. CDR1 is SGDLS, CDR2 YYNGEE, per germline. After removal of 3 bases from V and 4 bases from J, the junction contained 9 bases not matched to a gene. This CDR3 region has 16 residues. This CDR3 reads CASSGSAGEDYNEQFF. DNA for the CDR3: TGTGCCAGCAGCGGATCAGCGGGAGAAGATTACAATGAGCAGTTCTTC.

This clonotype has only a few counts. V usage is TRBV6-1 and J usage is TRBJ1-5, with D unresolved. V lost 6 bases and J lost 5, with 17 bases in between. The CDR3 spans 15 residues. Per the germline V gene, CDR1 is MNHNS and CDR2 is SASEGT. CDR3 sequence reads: CASRRRHDVDQPQHF. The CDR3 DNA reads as TGTGCCAGCAGGAGACGACACGATGTCGATCAGCCCCAGCATTTT.